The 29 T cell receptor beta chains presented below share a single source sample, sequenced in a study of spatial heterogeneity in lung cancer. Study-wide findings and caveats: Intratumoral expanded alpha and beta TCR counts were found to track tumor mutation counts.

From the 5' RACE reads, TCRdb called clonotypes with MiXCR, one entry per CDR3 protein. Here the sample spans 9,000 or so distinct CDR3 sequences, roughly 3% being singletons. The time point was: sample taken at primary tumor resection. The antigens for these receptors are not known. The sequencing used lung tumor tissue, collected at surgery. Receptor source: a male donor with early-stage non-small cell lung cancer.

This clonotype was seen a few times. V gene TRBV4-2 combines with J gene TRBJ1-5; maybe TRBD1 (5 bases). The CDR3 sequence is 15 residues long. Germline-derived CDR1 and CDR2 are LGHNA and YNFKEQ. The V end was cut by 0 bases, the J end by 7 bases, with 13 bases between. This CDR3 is CASSQERSGTQPQHF. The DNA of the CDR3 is TGTGCCAGCAGCCAAGAGAGGTCTGGGACCCAGCCCCAGCATTTT.

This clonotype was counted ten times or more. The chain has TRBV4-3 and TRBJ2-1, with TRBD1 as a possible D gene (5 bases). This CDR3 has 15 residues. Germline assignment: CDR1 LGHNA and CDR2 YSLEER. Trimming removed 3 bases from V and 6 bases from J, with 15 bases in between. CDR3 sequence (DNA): TGCGCCAGCAGCCATTTAGGGGCCCGCGGCAATGAGCAGTTCTTC. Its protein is CASSHLGARGNEQFF.

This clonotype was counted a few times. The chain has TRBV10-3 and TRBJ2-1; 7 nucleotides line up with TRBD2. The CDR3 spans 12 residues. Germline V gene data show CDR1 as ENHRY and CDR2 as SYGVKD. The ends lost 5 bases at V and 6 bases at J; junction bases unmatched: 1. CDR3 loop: CAISPGGNEQFF. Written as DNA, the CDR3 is TGTGCCATCAGTCCGGGAGGCAATGAGCAGTTCTTC.

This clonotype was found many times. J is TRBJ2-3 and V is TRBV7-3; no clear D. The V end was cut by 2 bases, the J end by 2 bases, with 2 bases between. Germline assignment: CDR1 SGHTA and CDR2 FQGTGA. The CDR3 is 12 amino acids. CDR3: CASSLDTDTQYF. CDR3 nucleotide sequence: TGTGCCAGCAGCTTAGACACAGATACGCAGTATTTT.

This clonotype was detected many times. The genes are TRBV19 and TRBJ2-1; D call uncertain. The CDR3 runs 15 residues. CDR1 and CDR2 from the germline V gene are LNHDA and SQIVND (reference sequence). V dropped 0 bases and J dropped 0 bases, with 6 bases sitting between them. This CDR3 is CASSIERSSYNEQFF. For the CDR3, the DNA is TGTGCCAGTAGTATAGAACGGAGCTCCTACAATGAGCAGTTCTTC.

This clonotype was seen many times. The CDR3 is CSLRSNTEAFF. In nucleotides, the CDR3 is TGCAGCCTCAGGTCTAACACTGAAGCTTTCTTT. The chain couples TRBV29-1 to TRBJ1-1, with D uncertain. This CDR3 spans 11 amino acids. V lost 8 bases to trimming and J lost 2 bases, with 9 bases between them. Germline V gene sequence: CDR1 SQVTM, CDR2 ANQGSEA.

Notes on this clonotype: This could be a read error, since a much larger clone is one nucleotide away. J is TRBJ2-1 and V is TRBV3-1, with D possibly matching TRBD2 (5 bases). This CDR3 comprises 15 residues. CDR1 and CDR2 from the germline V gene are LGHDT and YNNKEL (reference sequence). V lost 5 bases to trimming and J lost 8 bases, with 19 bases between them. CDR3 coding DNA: TGTGCCAGCAGCGGTGAATTGGGAGCCCACTATGAGCAGTTCTTC. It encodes CASSGELGAHYEQFF.

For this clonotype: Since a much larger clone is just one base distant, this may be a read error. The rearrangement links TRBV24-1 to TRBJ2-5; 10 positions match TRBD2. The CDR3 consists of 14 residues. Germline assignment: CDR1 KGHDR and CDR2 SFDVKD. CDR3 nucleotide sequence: TGTGCCAACAGTGGGCTAGCGGGGGCGGAGACCCAGTACTTC. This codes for CANSGLAGAETQYF.

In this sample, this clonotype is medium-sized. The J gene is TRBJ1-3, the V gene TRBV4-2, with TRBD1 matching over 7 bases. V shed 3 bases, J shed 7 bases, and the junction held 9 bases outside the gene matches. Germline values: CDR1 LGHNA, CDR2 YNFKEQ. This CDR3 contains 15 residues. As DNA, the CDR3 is TGTGCCAGCAGCCAGACAGGGTTTGATCGGAACACCATATATTTT. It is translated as CASSQTGFDRNTIYF.

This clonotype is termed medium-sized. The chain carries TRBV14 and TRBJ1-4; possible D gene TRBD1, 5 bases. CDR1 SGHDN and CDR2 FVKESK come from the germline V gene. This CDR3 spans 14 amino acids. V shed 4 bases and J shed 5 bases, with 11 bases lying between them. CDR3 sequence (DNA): TGTGCCAGCAGCCTTGGGGGTTGGAATGAAAAACTGTTTTTT. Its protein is CASSLGGWNEKLFF.

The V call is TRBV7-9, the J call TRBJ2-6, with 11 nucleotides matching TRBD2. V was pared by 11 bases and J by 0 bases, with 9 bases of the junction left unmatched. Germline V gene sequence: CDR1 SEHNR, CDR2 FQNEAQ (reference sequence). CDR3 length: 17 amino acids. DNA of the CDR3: TGTGCCCCCCCTACTAGCGGGAGAAGCTCTGGGGCCAACGTCCTGACTTTC. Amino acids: CAPPTSGRSSGANVLTF.

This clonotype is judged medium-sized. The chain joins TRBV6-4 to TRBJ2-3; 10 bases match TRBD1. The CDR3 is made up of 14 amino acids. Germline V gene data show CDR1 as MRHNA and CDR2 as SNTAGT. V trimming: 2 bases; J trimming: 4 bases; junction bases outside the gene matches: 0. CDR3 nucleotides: TGTGCCAGCAGTGACGGACAGGGGGCAGATACGCAGTATTTT. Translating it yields CASSDGQGADTQYF.

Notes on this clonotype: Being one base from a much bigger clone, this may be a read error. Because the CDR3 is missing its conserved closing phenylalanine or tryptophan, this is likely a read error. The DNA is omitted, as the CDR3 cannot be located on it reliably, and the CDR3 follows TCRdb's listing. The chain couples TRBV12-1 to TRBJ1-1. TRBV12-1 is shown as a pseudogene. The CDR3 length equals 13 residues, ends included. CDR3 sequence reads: CASSLTENTEAFS.

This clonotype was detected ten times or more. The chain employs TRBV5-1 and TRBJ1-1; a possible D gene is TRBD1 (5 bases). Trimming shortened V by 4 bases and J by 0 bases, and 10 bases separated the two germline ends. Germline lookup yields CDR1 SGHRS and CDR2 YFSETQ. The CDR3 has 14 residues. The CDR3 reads CASSPGTLNTEAFF. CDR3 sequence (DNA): TGCGCCAGCAGCCCTGGGACGTTGAACACTGAAGCTTTCTTT.

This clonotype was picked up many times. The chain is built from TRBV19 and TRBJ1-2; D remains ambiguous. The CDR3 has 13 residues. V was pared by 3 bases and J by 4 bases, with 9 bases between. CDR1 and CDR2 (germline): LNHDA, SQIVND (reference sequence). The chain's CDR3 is CASSMAERYGYTF. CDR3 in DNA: TGTGCCAGTAGTATGGCAGAGCGCTATGGCTACACCTTC.

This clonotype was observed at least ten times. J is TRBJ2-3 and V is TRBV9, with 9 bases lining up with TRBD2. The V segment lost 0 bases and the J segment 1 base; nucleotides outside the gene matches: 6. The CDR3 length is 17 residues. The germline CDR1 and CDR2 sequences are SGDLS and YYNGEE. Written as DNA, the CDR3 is TGTGCCAGCAGCGTAGCCGCCTCTAGCGGGGGCACAGATACGCAGTATTTT. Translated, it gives CASSVAASSGGTDTQYF.

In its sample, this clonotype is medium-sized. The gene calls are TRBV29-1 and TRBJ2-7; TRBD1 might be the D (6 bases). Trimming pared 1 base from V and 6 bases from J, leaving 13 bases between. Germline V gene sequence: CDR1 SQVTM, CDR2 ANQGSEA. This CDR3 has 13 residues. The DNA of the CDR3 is TGCAGCGTTGAAGGTTCAGGGGCAGCCGAGCAGTACTTC. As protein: CSVEGSGAAEQYF.

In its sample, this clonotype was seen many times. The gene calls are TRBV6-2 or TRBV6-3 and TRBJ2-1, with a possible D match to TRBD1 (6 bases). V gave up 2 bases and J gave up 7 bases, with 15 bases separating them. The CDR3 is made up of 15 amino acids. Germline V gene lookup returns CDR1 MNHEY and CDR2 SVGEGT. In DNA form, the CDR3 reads TGTGCCAGCAGTTACGACCCATGGACAGCGAATGAGCAGTTCTTC. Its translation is CASSYDPWTANEQFF.

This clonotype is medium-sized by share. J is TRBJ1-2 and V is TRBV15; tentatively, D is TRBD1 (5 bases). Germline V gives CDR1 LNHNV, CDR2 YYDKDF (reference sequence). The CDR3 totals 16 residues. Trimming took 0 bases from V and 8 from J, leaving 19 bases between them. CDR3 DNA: TGTGCCACCAGCAGAGATCAGGGCGGAGTCGATCGAGGCTACACCTTC. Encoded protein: CATSRDQGGVDRGYTF.

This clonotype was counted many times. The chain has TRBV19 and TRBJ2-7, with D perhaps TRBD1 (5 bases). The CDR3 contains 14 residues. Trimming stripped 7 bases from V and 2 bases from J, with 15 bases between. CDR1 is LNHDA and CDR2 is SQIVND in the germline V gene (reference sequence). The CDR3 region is CASTEAAGPYEQYF. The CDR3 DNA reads TGTGCCAGTACTGAGGCCGCAGGGCCCTACGAGCAGTACTTC.

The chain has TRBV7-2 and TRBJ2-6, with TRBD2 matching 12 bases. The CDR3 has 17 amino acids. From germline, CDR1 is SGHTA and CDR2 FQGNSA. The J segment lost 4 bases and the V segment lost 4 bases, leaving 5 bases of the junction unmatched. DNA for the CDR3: TGTGCCAGCAGCTGGACTAGCGGGACGCGAGGGGCCAACGTCCTGACTTTC. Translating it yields CASSWTSGTRGANVLTF.

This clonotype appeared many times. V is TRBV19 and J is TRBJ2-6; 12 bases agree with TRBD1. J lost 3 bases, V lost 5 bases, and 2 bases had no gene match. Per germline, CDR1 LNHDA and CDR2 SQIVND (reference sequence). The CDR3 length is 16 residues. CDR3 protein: CASSGTGGLGANVLTF. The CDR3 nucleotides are TGTGCCAGTAGTGGGACAGGGGGCCTTGGGGCCAACGTCCTGACTTTC.

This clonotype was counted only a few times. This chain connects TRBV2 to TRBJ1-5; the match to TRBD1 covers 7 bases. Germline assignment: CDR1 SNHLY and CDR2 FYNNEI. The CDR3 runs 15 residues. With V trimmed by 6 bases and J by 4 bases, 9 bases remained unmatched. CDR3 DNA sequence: TGTGCCAGCAGCGCCACAGGGGTCTTGAATCAGCCCCAGCATTTT. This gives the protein CASSATGVLNQPQHF.

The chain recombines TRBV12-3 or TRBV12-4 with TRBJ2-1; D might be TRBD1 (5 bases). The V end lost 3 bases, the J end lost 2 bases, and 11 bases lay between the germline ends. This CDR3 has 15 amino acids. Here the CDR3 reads CASSFTQGAYNEQFF. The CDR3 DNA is TGTGCCAGCAGTTTCACCCAGGGCGCCTACAATGAGCAGTTCTTC.

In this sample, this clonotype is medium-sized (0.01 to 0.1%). The CDR3 DNA reads TGCGCCAGCAGTGAGTCATGGGGAAACCACTACGAGCAGTACTTC. Translating it yields CASSESWGNHYEQYF. This chain links TRBV10-2 with TRBJ2-7; D unresolved. Germline V gene sequence: CDR1 WSHSY, CDR2 SAAADI. Trimming shortened V by 0 bases and J by 3 bases, and 12 bases separated the two germline ends. This CDR3 region has 15 residues.

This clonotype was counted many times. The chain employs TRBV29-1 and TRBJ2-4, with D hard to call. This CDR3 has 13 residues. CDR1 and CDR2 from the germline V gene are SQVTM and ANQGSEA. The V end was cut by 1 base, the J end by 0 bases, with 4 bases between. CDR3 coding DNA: TGCAGCGTTGAAGCGGGAGCCAAAAACATTCAGTACTTC. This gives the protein CSVEAGAKNIQYF.

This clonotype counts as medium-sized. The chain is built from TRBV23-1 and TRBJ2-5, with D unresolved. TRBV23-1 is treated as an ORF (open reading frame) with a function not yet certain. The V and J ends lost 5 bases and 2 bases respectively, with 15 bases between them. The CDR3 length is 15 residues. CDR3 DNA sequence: TGCGCCAGCAGTGTCTTAAGGAGCCTACAAGAGACCCAGTACTTC. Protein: CASSVLRSLQETQYF.

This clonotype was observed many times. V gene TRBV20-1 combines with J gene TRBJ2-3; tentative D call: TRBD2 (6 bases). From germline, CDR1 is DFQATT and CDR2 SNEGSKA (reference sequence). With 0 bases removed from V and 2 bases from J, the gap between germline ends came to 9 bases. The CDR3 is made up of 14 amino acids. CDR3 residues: CSARELAVTDTQYF. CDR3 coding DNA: TGCAGTGCTAGAGAACTAGCCGTCACAGATACGCAGTATTTT.

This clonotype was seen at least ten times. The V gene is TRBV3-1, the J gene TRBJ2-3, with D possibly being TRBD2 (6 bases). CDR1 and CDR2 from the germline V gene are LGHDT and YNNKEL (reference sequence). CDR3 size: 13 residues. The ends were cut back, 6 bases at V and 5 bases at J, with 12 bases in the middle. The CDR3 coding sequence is TGTGCCAGCAGAAAGACCGGGGGAGATACGCAGTATTTT. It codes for CASRKTGGDTQYF.